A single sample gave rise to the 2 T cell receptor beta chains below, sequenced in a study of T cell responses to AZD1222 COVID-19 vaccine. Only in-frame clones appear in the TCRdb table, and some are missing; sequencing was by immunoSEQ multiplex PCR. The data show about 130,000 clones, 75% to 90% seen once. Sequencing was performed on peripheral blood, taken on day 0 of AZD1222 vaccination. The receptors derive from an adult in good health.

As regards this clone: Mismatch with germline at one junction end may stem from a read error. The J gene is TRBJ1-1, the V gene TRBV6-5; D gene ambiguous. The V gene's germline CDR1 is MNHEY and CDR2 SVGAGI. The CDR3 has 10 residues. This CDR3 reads CASRDGEPFF. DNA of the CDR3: TGTGCCAGCAGGGACGGTGAACCTTTCTTT.

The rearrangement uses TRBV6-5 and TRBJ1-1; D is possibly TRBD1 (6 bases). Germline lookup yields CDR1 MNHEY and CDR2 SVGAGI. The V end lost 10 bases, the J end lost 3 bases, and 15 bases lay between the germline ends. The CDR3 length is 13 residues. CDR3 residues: CATTRGFDTEAFF. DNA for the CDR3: TGTGCCACCACCAGGGGTTTTGACACTGAAGCTTTCTTT.